This T cell receptor (beta chain) was sequenced for a study of regulatory T cells in long-lasting Graves disease. This CDR3 region has 14 residues. Germline CDR1 DFQATT, CDR2 SNEGSKA (reference sequence). Worth noting for this clonotype: The antigen is not known.

Time point given: persistent/refractory GD, antithyroid drugs over 5 years with positive TRAb. The TCR library was prepared using RNA isolated from PBMCs. EDTA tubes were used for drawing approximately 9 milliliters of peripheral blood. Study observations and caveats: Authors noted too few samples as a limitation.

Assembly of TCR beta libraries relied on iRepertoire HTBI primers together with Arm-PCR of CDR3 regions. TCRdb re-derived calls from the multiplex PCR reads in MiXCR, one entry per CDR3 protein. The sample consists of about 300,000 distinct CDR3 sequences, around 21% of them appearing once. The rearrangement joins TRBV20-1 to TRBJ2-5, with D uncertain. The J call is doubtful: the DNA matches TRBJ2-1 better. This sequence originates from a female donor with Graves disease. The sequences come from peripheral blood mononuclear cells (PBMCs), collected when the disease was refractory, from a patient treated with antithyroid drugs. CDR3: CSAHTSGPYNEQFF. The CDR3 region has the DNA TGCAGTGCCCACACCTCGGGCCCCTACAATGAGCAGTTCTTC.